The rows below give T cell receptor beta chains drawn from one sample of a study of T-cell memory formation after mild COVID-19. MiXCR was run by TCRdb on the 5' RACE reads, yielding one entry per CDR3 protein. The sample lists some 250,000 distinct CDR3 sequences; 18% were seen once. The specimen was PBMCs or a T cell subset sorted from them (not recorded which). These receptors were obtained from a man between 18 and 35 years old who had mild COVID-19 (a few samples of this study predate the infection). Cell type and time point are not known. Each CDR3 is given with its conserved first and last residue. The D gene is left open where the match is weak. Some rows have no size entry. The others give once, few or many, or a class for an expanded clone.

clone_size,v_call,j_call,d_call,cdr3_length,cdr3_aa,cdr3_nt
many,TRBV5-1,TRBJ2-7,NA,12,CASSRGENEQYF,TGCGCCAGCAGCCGGGGCGAGAACGAGCAGTACTTC
many,TRBV6-5,TRBJ2-7,NA,15,CASSRGTPDSYEQYF,TGTGCCAGCAGCCGAGGGACACCGGACTCCTACGAGCAGTACTTC
few,TRBV4-3,TRBJ2-5,TRBD2,16,CASSRNMRGGQETQYF,TGCGCCAGCAGCCGGAATATGCGGGGGGGCCAAGAGACCCAGTACTTC
many,TRBV7-2,TRBJ2-2,TRBD1,15,CASSFGTGTTGELFF,TGTGCCAGCAGCTTCGGGACAGGGACTACCGGGGAGCTGTTTTTT
NA,TRBV27,TRBJ2-7,TRBD1,16,CASSLRAGTATYEQYF,TGTGCCAGCAGTTTACGGGCCGGGACAGCGACCTACGAGCAGTACTTC
many,TRBV27,TRBJ2-3,TRBD2,17,CASSPVGGGGPTDTQYF,TGTGCCAGCAGTCCCGTCGGGGGGGGCGGGCCCACAGATACGCAGTATTTT
NA,TRBV11-2,TRBJ2-5,TRBD2,15,CASSLAWGGQETQYF,TGTGCCAGCAGCTTAGCTTGGGGGGGCCAAGAGACCCAGTACTTC
many,TRBV30,TRBJ1-4,NA,16,CAWSSGRAGPNEKLFF,TGTGCCTGGAGTTCGGGTCGGGCAGGGCCTAATGAAAAACTGTTTTTT
few,TRBV4-2,TRBJ2-2,TRBD1,15,CASSSRDRGLGELFF,TGTGCCAGCAGCAGCCGGGACAGGGGCCTCGGGGAGCTGTTTTTT
NA,TRBV11-1,TRBJ2-5,NA,14,CASSFTSFQETQYF,TGTGCCAGCAGCTTTACCTCCTTTCAAGAGACCCAGTACTTC
NA,TRBV11-3,TRBJ2-1,TRBD2,14,CASSLDGGRNEQFF,TGTGCCAGCAGCTTAGACGGGGGGAGGAATGAGCAGTTCTTC
NA,TRBV9,TRBJ2-4,NA,15,CASSVEGRVENIQYF,TGTGCCAGCAGCGTAGAGGGCAGGGTGGAAAACATTCAGTACTTC
few,TRBV18,TRBJ2-2,NA,13,CASSPGPRRELFF,TGTGCCAGCTCACCGGGACCCCGGAGGGAGCTGTTTTTT
NA,TRBV5-1,TRBJ2-6,NA,16,CASSPPTSSGANVLTF,TGCGCCAGCAGCCCGCCCACAAGCTCTGGGGCCAACGTCCTGACTTTC
NA,TRBV20-1,TRBJ1-2,NA,14,CSARDRYQANGYTF,TGCAGTGCTAGAGATCGTTACCAGGCCAATGGCTACACCTTC
NA,TRBV4-1,TRBJ2-1,NA,13,CASSQDRSNEQFF,TGCGCCAGCAGCCAAGATCGGAGCAATGAGCAGTTCTTC
NA,TRBV5-1,TRBJ2-3,TRBD1,16,CASSYWTGLSTDTQYF,TGCGCCAGCAGCTACTGGACAGGGCTAAGCACAGATACGCAGTATTTT
few,TRBV6-2/TRBV6-3,TRBJ1-2,TRBD1,14,CASSRRGPDGGYTF,TGTGCCAGCAGTCGCAGGGGGCCTGACGGTGGCTACACCTTC
few,TRBV6-6,TRBJ1-1,NA,17,CASSYRLDRFSNTEAFF,TGTGCCAGCAGTTACCGACTGGACAGATTCTCTAACACTGAAGCTTTCTTT
NA,TRBV6-2/TRBV6-3,TRBJ1-5,NA,14,CASSYSMANQPQHF,TGTGCCAGCAGTTACTCGATGGCCAATCAGCCCCAGCATTTT
NA,TRBV6-6,TRBJ1-2,TRBD1,14,CASSSSRTGVGYTF,TGTGCCAGCAGTTCCTCGAGGACAGGGGTAGGCTACACCTTC
few,TRBV15,TRBJ1-6,TRBD1,14,CATKRQGRNSPLHF,TGTGCCACCAAGAGACAGGGGCGTAATTCACCCCTCCACTTT
NA,TRBV4-3,TRBJ2-5,NA,15,CASSQDPLVQETQYF,TGCGCCAGCAGCCAAGACCCCCTAGTCCAAGAGACCCAGTACTTC
NA,TRBV7-3,TRBJ1-6,TRBD1,14,CASSPGQTHSPLHF,TGTGCCAGCAGCCCGGGACAGACCCATTCACCCCTCCACTTT
NA,TRBV5-4,TRBJ2-3,NA,13,CASSLAPTDTQYF,TGTGCCAGCAGCTTGGCCCCCACAGATACGCAGTATTTT
many,TRBV9,TRBJ1-1,NA,13,CASSAKLQGEAFF,TGTGCCAGCAGCGCAAAATTACAGGGTGAAGCTTTCTTT
NA,TRBV19,TRBJ2-7,NA,15,CASSPQGRSSYEQYF,TGTGCCAGTAGTCCCCAGGGTAGGAGCTCCTACGAGCAGTACTTC
NA,TRBV7-9,TRBJ1-1,NA,15,CASSPKIRVGTEAFF,TGTGCCAGCAGCCCAAAAATCCGAGTAGGCACTGAAGCTTTCTTT
NA,TRBV7-3,TRBJ2-2,NA,16,CASSSPPGGNTGELFF,TGTGCCAGCAGCTCCCCCCCAGGAGGGAACACCGGGGAGCTGTTTTTT
NA,TRBV6-1,TRBJ2-5,TRBD2,15,CASSELAGTQETQYF,TGTGCCAGCAGTGAACTAGCGGGGACCCAAGAGACCCAGTACTTC
few,TRBV11-1,TRBJ2-1,NA,15,CASSGGVSSYNEQFF,TGTGCCAGCAGCGGAGGGGTCAGCTCCTACAATGAGCAGTTCTTC
few,TRBV29-1,TRBJ2-7,NA,15,CSVEDGEGAAYEQYF,TGCAGCGTTGAAGATGGGGAGGGGGCGGCCTACGAGCAGTACTTC
NA,TRBV4-3,TRBJ2-2,NA,13,CASSQEYTGELFF,TGCGCCAGCAGCCAAGAGTATACCGGGGAGCTGTTTTTT
NA,TRBV6-5,TRBJ1-2,TRBD1,14,CASSYQRQGIVYTF,TGTGCCAGCAGTTACCAACGACAGGGGATAGTCTACACCTTC
NA,TRBV7-9,TRBJ1-2,NA,13,CASSDRTVWGYTF,TGTGCCAGCAGCGACCGGACAGTGTGGGGCTACACCTTC
few,TRBV20-1,TRBJ1-2,NA,13,CSAGPRGIDGYTF,TGCAGTGCTGGACCGAGGGGTATCGATGGCTACACCTTC
few,TRBV4-1,TRBJ2-7,NA,16,CASSQEGQGLVSEQYF,TGCGCCAGCAGCCAAGAAGGGCAGGGCCTAGTCTCCGAGCAGTACTTC
NA,TRBV27,TRBJ1-4,NA,13,CASSFKVGEKLFF,TGTGCCAGCAGTTTTAAGGTGGGGGAAAAACTGTTTTTT
NA,TRBV6-6,TRBJ1-6,NA,15,CASSYSAGNNSPLHF,TGTGCCAGCAGTTACTCGGCAGGGAATAATTCACCCCTCCACTTT
NA,TRBV3-1,TRBJ1-6,NA,13,CASSSGRNSPLHF,TGTGCCAGCAGCTCAGGACGGAATTCACCCCTCCACTTT
NA,TRBV5-1,TRBJ2-1,NA,15,CASSPTRRGYNEQFF,TGCGCCAGCAGCCCGACCCGGCGAGGGTACAATGAGCAGTTCTTC
few,TRBV6-2/TRBV6-3,TRBJ2-3,NA,17,CASSYNEADPSTDTQYF,TGTGCCAGCAGTTACAATGAGGCAGACCCGAGCACAGATACGCAGTATTTT
few,TRBV7-9,TRBJ2-2,NA,15,CASSLRLGYTGELFF,TGTGCCAGCAGCTTACGGCTAGGTTACACCGGGGAGCTGTTTTTT
NA,TRBV6-5,TRBJ2-1,TRBD2,15,CASSRLAGGPVEQFF,TGTGCCAGCAGTAGACTAGCGGGGGGGCCAGTTGAGCAGTTCTTC